The 15 T cell receptor beta chains reported below all come from one sample, sequenced in a study of T cells after yellow fever vaccination. TCRdb fed the 5' RACE reads into MiXCR, producing one record per CDR3 protein. The sample carries some 250,000 distinct CDR3 sequences, about 3.9% recorded once. Specimen: PBMCs, collected 15 days after the yellow fever booster vaccination. These receptors all stem from a man aged 18 to 30 who received the YFV17D yellow fever vaccine.

Many counts were recorded for this clonotype. This chain joins TRBV5-1 and TRBJ2-7; D is possibly TRBD2 (6 bases). The germline V gene encodes CDR1 SGHRS and CDR2 YFSETQ. V was pared by 5 bases and J by 3 bases, with 12 bases between. The CDR3 extends over 13 amino acids. The CDR3 protein is CASRGGESYEQYF. CDR3 sequence (DNA): TGCGCCAGCAGGGGCGGGGAAAGCTACGAGCAGTACTTC.

The chain carries TRBV4-1 and TRBJ2-3; D may be TRBD2 (5 bases). CDR1 and CDR2 from the germline V gene are MGHRA and YSYEKL. The V end was cut by 0 bases, the J end by 1 base, with 8 bases between. This CDR3 is 15 amino acids long. The CDR3 DNA is TGCGCCAGCAGCCAAGATACGAGGGGCACAGATACGCAGTATTTT. It is translated as CASSQDTRGTDTQYF.

This clonotype was recorded many times. The rearrangement joins TRBV7-3 to TRBJ2-7; 8 bases align to TRBD1. V shed 4 bases and J 5 bases; nucleotides not matched to a gene: 4. The CDR3 loop spans 13 amino acids. Per germline, CDR1 SGHTA and CDR2 FQGTGA. This CDR3 is CASSSSTGDEQYF. In nucleotides, the CDR3 is TGTGCCAGCAGCTCCTCGACAGGGGACGAGCAGTACTTC.

The sample holds many counts of this clonotype. The gene calls are TRBV28 and TRBJ2-5; perhaps TRBD2 as D (5 bases). In germline, CDR1 is MDHEN, CDR2 SYDVKM. The ends were cut back, 6 bases at V and 4 bases at J, with 18 bases in the middle. This CDR3 has 15 residues. The CDR3 loop is CASRVLGPMGETQYF. CDR3 in DNA: TGTGCCAGCAGGGTACTAGGACCGATGGGAGAGACCCAGTACTTC.

Ten or more counts support this clonotype. The CDR3, as DNA: TGCGCCAGCAGCCACCCTCCGGAACAGGGTACGCAGTATTTT. Its translation is CASSHPPEQGTQYF. The chain has TRBV4-1 and TRBJ2-3; possible D gene TRBD1, 6 bases. Trimming removed 3 bases at V and 8 bases at J, with 15 bases between. The CDR3 contains 14 residues. Germline CDR1 MGHRA, CDR2 YSYEKL.

This clonotype was counted at least ten times. The chain recombines TRBV11-2 with TRBJ2-3; 8 bases line up with TRBD1. This CDR3 region has 17 residues. J lost 3 bases, V lost 6 bases, and 14 bases had no gene match. CDR1 is SGHAT, CDR2 FQNNGV, per germline. CDR3 nucleotide sequence: TGTGCCAGCAGATCGTTTATAGGACAGGGTGAGACAGATACGCAGTATTTT. This encodes CASRSFIGQGETDTQYF.

This clonotype was counted ten times or more. V usage is TRBV20-1 and J usage is TRBJ1-6, with D hard to call. The CDR3 has 13 residues. Trimming took 6 bases from V and 4 from J, leaving 10 bases between them. Per germline, CDR1 DFQATT and CDR2 SNEGSKA (reference sequence). As DNA, the CDR3 is TGCAGTGCCGCGACTGTGTATAATTCACCCCTCCACTTT. It yields the protein CSAATVYNSPLHF.

This clonotype showed up many times. V is TRBV5-1 and J is TRBJ1-6; no definite D call. The length of the CDR3 is 14 residues. The V and J ends lost 1 base and 5 bases respectively, with 7 bases between them. The germline V gene has CDR1 SGHRS and CDR2 YFSETQ. The CDR3 nucleotides read TGCGCCAGCAGCTTGCCCACAGATAATTCACCCCTCCACTTT. Encoded protein: CASSLPTDNSPLHF.

This clonotype came up many times. J is TRBJ2-7 and V is TRBV7-9; D remains ambiguous. The CDR3 loop spans 13 amino acids. CDR1 is SEHNR and CDR2 is FQNEAQ in the germline V gene (reference sequence). V lost 5 bases to trimming and J lost 4 bases, with 12 bases between them. The CDR3 sequence is CASSLSSRYEQYF. For the CDR3, the DNA is TGTGCCAGCAGCCTTAGTTCCAGGTACGAGCAGTACTTC.

This clonotype came up many times. V gene TRBV6-5 combines with J gene TRBJ2-7; tentatively, D is TRBD1 (6 bases). CDR1 and CDR2 (germline): MNHEY, SVGAGI. This CDR3 comprises 13 residues. V shed 6 bases and J shed 4 bases, with 13 bases lying between them. The CDR3, as DNA: TGTGCCAGCAGACCGACAGGATCTTACGAGCAGTACGTC. Protein product: CASRPTGSYEQYV.

At least ten counts were recorded for this clonotype. The chain uses TRBV12-3 or TRBV12-4 and TRBJ2-1, with D unresolved. CDR3 size: 14 residues. Trimming shortened V by 3 bases and J by 0 bases, and 6 bases separated the two germline ends. The CDR3 spells CASSFKSSYNEQFF. CDR3 DNA sequence: TGTGCCAGCAGTTTCAAGAGCTCCTACAATGAGCAGTTCTTC.

Many counts were recorded for this clonotype. The CDR3 loop reads CASSLRGGLAGELFF. The CDR3 region has the DNA TGTGCCAGCAGCTTAAGGGGGGGCCTCGCCGGGGAGCTGTTTTTT. The chain carries TRBV7-2 and TRBJ2-2, with D perhaps TRBD2 (7 bases). This CDR3 has 15 amino acids. The V gene's germline CDR1 is SGHTA and CDR2 FQGNSA. V dropped 2 bases and J dropped 6 bases, with 13 bases sitting between them.

This clonotype was seen at least ten times. The V and J genes are TRBV24-1 and TRBJ1-1; no clear D gene. V was pared by 2 bases and J by 7 bases, with 7 bases between. The CDR3 runs 12 residues. Germline CDR1 KGHDR, CDR2 SFDVKD. CDR3 in DNA: TGTGCCACCAGTGATTCGCTCTTTGAAGCTTTCTTT. Protein: CATSDSLFEAFF.

This clonotype has a count of ten or more. This rearrangement joins TRBV28 to TRBJ1-5; D is undetermined. In germline, CDR1 is MDHEN, CDR2 SYDVKM. With 2 bases removed from V and 6 bases from J, the gap between germline ends came to 11 bases. The CDR3 totals 14 residues. The DNA for the CDR3 is TGTGCCAGCAGTTTAAAGGCGGCTGGTCAGCCCCAGCATTTT. Translation gives CASSLKAAGQPQHF.

This clonotype was seen at least ten times. The V gene is TRBV10-2, the J gene TRBJ1-1; 7 bases map to TRBD1. The CDR3 contains 14 residues. The ends lost 3 bases at V and 4 bases at J; junction bases unmatched: 5. Germline CDR1 WSHSY, CDR2 SAAADI. CDR3 sequence: CASSDSDRSTEAFF. CDR3 nucleotide sequence: TGCGCCAGCAGTGATTCGGACAGGAGCACTGAAGCTTTCTTT.